Below, 13 T cell receptor delta chains from the same sample are listed, as sequenced in a study of gamma-delta chains in newborns, infants, children (dated by TCRdb to between 2018 and 2021). Sequencing was performed on an Illumina MiSeq. TCRdb reanalyzed the public reads with the CATT caller, and identical DNA sequences were merged afterwards. For this sample there are fewer than 15,000 delta-chain clones; roughly 7.3% appear just once. Around 24% of the sample is in the top ten clones. Sequenced sample: blood. The receptors were sampled from a child who was a newborn, infant or young child, either healthy, febrile or measles-vaccinated (not recorded which).

The sample holds a few counts of this clone. The protein recorded in TCRdb matches a much larger clone and deviates from this DNA's translation at residue 10, suggesting a read error; the protein here is obtained by translating the DNA. This sample also contains other DNA sequences that code for the same CDR3. V gene TRDV2 combines with J gene TRDJ3; 8 bases map to TRDD3. In germline, CDR1 is GEAIGNYY, CDR2 EKD. The CDR3 totals 17 residues. The CDR3 sequence: CACDTWGYSGDTRQMFF. The CDR3 nucleotides read TGTGCCTGTGACACCTGGGGATACTCCGGGGACACCCGACAGATGTTTTTC.

This clone was seen a few times. A far larger clone differs by one base, so this is likely a read error. The genes are TRDV2 and TRDJ3; 10 bases are a match to TRDD3. The length of the CDR3 is 18 residues. Germline CDR1 GEAIGNYY, CDR2 EKD. V dropped 0 bases and J dropped 2; count of bases not matched to a gene: 3. The CDR3 sequence is CACDTGGYAPWDTRQMFF. CDR3 in DNA: TGTGCCTGTGACACCGGGGGATACGCGCCCTGGGACACCCGACAGATGTTTTTC.

The table lists this clone with many counts. CDR3 amino acids: CACDPALTGGLWDTRQMFF. The CDR3, as DNA: TGTGCCTGTGACCCAGCCCTTACTGGGGGCCTCTGGGACACCCGACAGATGTTTTTC. The J gene is TRDJ3, the V gene TRDV2, with TRDD3 matching 8 bases. CDR3 length: 19 residues. Germline assignment: CDR1 GEAIGNYY and CDR2 EKD. V trimming: 3 bases; J trimming: 3 bases; junction bases outside the gene matches: 12.

This chain connects TRDV2 to TRDJ1; 13 positions match TRDD3. The germline V gene has CDR1 GEAIGNYY and CDR2 EKD. The CDR3 has 18 amino acids. V was pared by 0 bases and J by 2 bases, with 8 bases of the junction left unmatched. The CDR3 loop reads CACDTALGDTLTTDKLIF. DNA for the CDR3: TGTGCCTGTGACACCGCACTGGGGGATACGCTTACTACCGATAAACTCATCTTT.

On this clone: Other DNA sequences in the sample encode the same CDR3. V and J are TRDV2 and TRDJ3, with 13 positions matching TRDD3. This CDR3 comprises 20 residues. The trim removed 1 base at V and 0 bases at J, leaving 5 bases unmatched. In germline, CDR1 is GEAIGNYY, CDR2 EKD. The CDR3 here is CACDTLLGDTSSWDTRQMFF. CDR3 bases: TGTGCCTGTGACACATTACTGGGGGATACGAGCTCCTGGGACACCCGACAGATGTTTTTC.

V and J are TRDV3 and TRDJ3, with D possibly TRDD3 on 6 matching bases. Germline values: CDR1 TVYSNPD, CDR2 GDNSRS (reference sequence). The CDR3 length is 17 residues. Trimming took 4 bases from V and 0 from J, leaving 16 bases between them. CDR3 sequence reads: CASQNRGSSWDTRQMFF. In nucleotides, the CDR3 is TGTGCCTCTCAAAACCGGGGGAGCTCCTGGGACACCCGACAGATGTTTTTC.

This clone turned up a few times. This chain uses TRDV2 with TRDJ3, with 10 positions matching TRDD3. Germline V gene lookup returns CDR1 GEAIGNYY and CDR2 EKD. The CDR3 runs to 21 residues. V shed 3 bases and J 2 bases; nucleotides not matched to a gene: 15. CDR3 sequence (DNA): TGTGCCTGTGACCCCCTACTGGGGGATGGAGTTACGCCCTGGGACACCCGACAGATGTTTTTC. Encoded protein: CACDPLLGDGVTPWDTRQMFF.

The rearrangement joins TRDV2 to TRDJ3; TRDD3 matches 8 bases. The germline V gene has CDR1 GEAIGNYY and CDR2 EKD. CDR3 size: 19 residues. Trimming at V came to 0 bases and at J to 1 base, leaving 7 bases not matched to a gene. CDR3 DNA sequence: TGTGCCTGTGACACCGTGGGATACGACCGATCCTGGGACACCCGACAGATGTTTTTC. Its translation: CACDTVGYDRSWDTRQMFF.

The chain joins TRDV2 to TRDJ3; 9 nucleotides agree with TRDD3. The J segment lost 2 bases and the V segment lost 3 bases, leaving 7 bases of the junction unmatched. Germline CDR1 reads GEAIGNYY; CDR2 reads EKD. This CDR3 has 18 amino acids. As DNA, the CDR3 is TGTGCCTGTGACTTTACTGGGGGACCGACCTGGGACACCCGACAGATGTTTTTC. This translates into CACDFTGGPTWDTRQMFF.

About this clone itself: This DNA's translation differs at residue 3 from TCRdb's protein, which comes from a much larger clone; a read error is likely, and the protein shown is translated from the DNA. This sequence joins TRDV2 and TRDJ3; TRDD3 aligns across 7 bases. The CDR3 length is 18 residues. Germline CDR1 and CDR2: GEAIGNYY and EKD. The CDR3 is CASDTGWGSSWDTRQMFF. The DNA of the CDR3 is TGTGCCAGTGACACCGGATGGGGGAGCTCCTGGGACACCCGACAGATGTTTTTC.

Remarks on this clone: A read error may account for a junction end that differs from germline. CDR3 in amino acids: CACDILGDRKSSWDTRQMFF. In nucleotides, the CDR3 is TGTGCCTGCGACATACTGGGGGATAGAAAGAGCTCCTGGGACACCCGACAGATGTTTTTC. V gene TRDV2 combines with J gene TRDJ3, with 11 bases aligning to TRDD3. Germline V lookup: CDR1 GEAIGNYY, CDR2 EKD. CDR3 length: 20 residues.

This clone was picked up a small number of times. Additional DNA sequences in this sample encode the identical CDR3. The V and J genes are TRDV2 and TRDJ1; D is possibly TRDD3 (5 bases). The CDR3 runs 13 residues. Per the germline V gene, CDR1 is GEAIGNYY and CDR2 is EKD. V shed 1 base and J shed 2 bases, with 7 bases lying between them. CDR3 amino acids: CACDTGVTDKLIF. The CDR3 DNA follows: TGTGCCTGTGACACGGGGGTTACCGATAAACTCATCTTT.

This clone occurred a few times. DNA for the CDR3: TGTGCCTGTGACTACTGGGGATACTCCTGGGACACCCGACAGATGTTTTTC. This sequence encodes CACDYWGYSWDTRQMFF. V usage is TRDV2 and J usage is TRDJ3, with 7 bases that match TRDD3. V was pared by 3 bases and J by 0 bases, with 4 bases of the junction left unmatched. The CDR3 runs 17 residues. Germline CDR1 GEAIGNYY, CDR2 EKD.